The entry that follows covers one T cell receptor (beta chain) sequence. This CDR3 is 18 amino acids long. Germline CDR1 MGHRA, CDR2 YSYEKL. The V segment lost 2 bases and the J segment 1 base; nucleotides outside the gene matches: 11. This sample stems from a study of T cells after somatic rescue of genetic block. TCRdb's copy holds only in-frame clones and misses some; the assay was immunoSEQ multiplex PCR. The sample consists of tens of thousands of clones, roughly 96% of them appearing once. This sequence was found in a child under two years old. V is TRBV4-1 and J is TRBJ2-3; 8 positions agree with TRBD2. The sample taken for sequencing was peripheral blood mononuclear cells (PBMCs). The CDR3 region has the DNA TGCGCCAGCAGCCAATTTCTAGTGGGACTAGTGGGCACAGATACGCAGTATTTT. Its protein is CASSQFLVGLVGTDTQYF.